This TCR beta chain is from a study of blood T cell repertoires in COVID-19. In the study overall: Acute and convalescent COVID-19 specimens originated in the United States, Italy and Spain. T cells, B-cell-depleted T cells, or PBMCs supplied cDNA or gDNA.

Participants spanned ages about 18 to 89 years and resided in about 24 US areas. Germline lookup yields CDR1 GTSNPN and CDR2 SVGIG (reference sequence). The CDR3 consists of 13 residues. V gave up 4 bases and J gave up 1 base, with 10 bases separating them. Original analysis: Amplification of reference gene primers was used by the study to estimate nucleated cell counts. Sequenced by immunoSEQ multiplex PCR; TCRdb stores in-frame clones only, minus some. V and J calls and clone size are given by that table; D and trimming were obtained from the DNA. This table has about 220,000 clones, 80% to 85% appearing once.

The sequence came from a woman aged 40 to 49 who had recovered from COVID-19. Sample: PBMCs or T cells enriched from blood (not recorded which). The chain is built from TRBV30 and TRBJ1-1; D uncertain. The chain's CDR3 is CAWTGQRNTEAFF. In nucleotides, the CDR3 is TGTGCCTGGACAGGTCAAAGGAACACTGAAGCTTTCTTT.